This TCR beta chain derives from a study of shared clonotypes between healthy human individuals (dated by TCRdb to the early 2020s). Background for the entire study: Three men and two women, aged 18 to 49 years, made up the cohort. The study deeply sequenced blood TCR repertoires of about 5 healthy adults to estimate repertoire size and the extent of clonotype sharing between individuals. To increase sequencing depth and limit assay-specific biases, different laboratories used diverse techniques to prepare libraries and sequence TCR repertoires. Between about 0.85 and 10 billion PBMCs per donor were obtained by leukapheresis. For each donor, CD4 naive and CD4 memory were each given three plates, CD8 naive was given two plates, and CD8 memory was given one plate. Overall results and qualifications from the work: Compared with non-shared clonotypes, clonotypes shared by all four sorted-subset donors had higher generation probabilities. Because the study included a small number of donors, the genetic and exposure-history diversity represented was limited. Naive subsets generally had larger estimated clonotype richness than memory subsets. Rarefaction of sorted-subset datasets indicated incomplete sequencing despite the large sequencing depth. Sharing across four donors was observed for around 5% of naive CD4, 3% to 4% of naive CD8, over 2% of memory CD4, and roughly 0.4% of memory CD8 clonotypes. Based on pairwise subsampling, the degree of clonotype sharing among donors was expected to be affected by sequencing depth. Sampling was restricted to blood, and TCR repertoires in tissues likely differ from the TCR repertoires found in blood.

The donors were healthy, HIV-negative adults who had no recently reported acute infections or vaccinations. Every donor was a Caucasian adult residing in Nashville, Tennessee, USA. CD4+ T cells were enriched by magnetic negative selection, after which naive cells were positively selected on CD45RA and the negative fraction was taken as the memory subset. Blood was collected by leukapheresis, and PBMCs were isolated by Ficoll-Histopaque density gradient centrifugation and then cryopreserved in liquid nitrogen vapor phase. Analytical flow cytometry was used to check the purity and quantity of every magnetically sorted T cell population. Genomic DNA was isolated from every sorted fraction and measured by UV absorbance on a Nanodrop 2000c. TCR CDR3 regions were amplified from genomic DNA by multiplex PCR using the deep immunoSEQ assay. Genomic DNA extracted from each cell subset was distributed evenly over all wells of several immunoSEQ 96-well plates, and each plate served as one replicate. Each replicate PCR for sorted subsets received 150 to 250 ng genomic DNA, equal to some 32,000 T cell genomes. Purified libraries were measured with a Qubit 3.0 fluorometer, size-checked on a Bioanalyzer 2100, and measured again with the KAPA Library Quantification kit. Every immunoSEQ 96-well plate was sequenced on a dedicated single-read 150-cycle Illumina NextSeq 550 flow cell. In the authors' own workflow: Because only junctional sequences without quality scores were contained in the immunoSEQ output, filtering matching that applied to full-length reads could not be performed. Sequences were annotated with PyIR, a Python wrapper for IgBLAST v1.9, using IMGT germline references to assign V/J genes and CDR3. Reads were removed for weak V/J assignments (E-value above 1e-6), missing CDR3, stop codons, out-of-frame junctions, or ambiguous translated residues. V3J clonotypes were defined by identical inferred V gene, J gene, and CDR3 amino acid sequence. Percentage overlap between repertoires was computed as shared unique clonotypes divided by the size of the smaller repertoire. Richness of each repertoire was evaluated using RTK rarefaction, the Chao1 estimator, and Recon v2.1 estimates of unobserved clonotypes. Generation probabilities were computed with OLGA for all TCRbeta clonotypes obtained by the gDNA method from four donors. TCRdb re-hosts the immuneACCESS table, in-frame sequences only. Its copies lack some clones; in the studies checked, an unresolved V gene accounts for under half of them, and the cause for the rest is not known. That table furnishes V, J and clone size, whereas the DNA furnished D and trimming. The sample yields 2 million to 2.5 million clones; roughly 90% were counted once. The ten biggest clones cover 0.37% of the sample.

The CDR3 covers 14 residues, taking in both the cysteine and the phenylalanine. The read is trimmed to its CDR3 DNA, 42 bases read in frame from base 1. V is pruned by 5 bases and J by 6 bases, leaving 7 bases of the junction without a gene match. According to the germline V gene, CDR1 reads SGHRS and CDR2 reads YFSETQ. As to this clone: The target of this receptor is not known. Per-base quality was not reported, and no clone a single base away is much larger than it.

The TCR was taken from a young man in good health. Some clones in this sample may be carry-over from other donors' samples. This receptor chain uses TRBV5-1 and TRBJ2-1; 8 bases in the middle match TRBD2. Sequenced material: naive CD4+ T cells from PBMCs. What the cell subset or site label conveys for this sample: CD45RA+ positively selected. The sequenced DNA is TGCGCCAGCAGGGGAGGACTAGCAGCCAATGAGCAGTTCTTC. This is translated as CASRGGLAANEQFF.